Shown below are 20 T cell receptor beta chains from a single sample sequenced in a study of OX40 agonist ivuxolimab in advanced cancers. TCRdb's copy holds only in-frame clones and misses some; the assay was immunoSEQ multiplex PCR. The repertoire consists of 50,000 to 65,000 clones, with around 90% occurring once and the leading ten covering roughly 25%. Material: CD4+ or CD8+ T cells sorted from blood, obtained in a trial of the OX40 agonist ivuxolimab. All receptors derive from an adult with an advanced solid tumor such as melanoma, head and neck, liver or kidney cancer.

The rearrangement links TRBV19 to TRBJ2-1, with D possibly matching TRBD1 (6 bases). The CDR3 sequence is 14 residues long. From germline, CDR1 is LNHDA and CDR2 SQIVND (reference sequence). V gave up 5 bases and J gave up 2 bases, with 10 bases separating them. CDR3: CASSPRGPYNEQFF. The CDR3 nucleotides read TGTGCCAGTAGTCCCAGGGGCCCCTACAATGAGCAGTTCTTC.

The CDR3 coding sequence is TGTGCCAGCAGTGGGACTAGCGGGAGGCCCTACGAGCAGTACTTC. Its protein is CASSGTSGRPYEQYF. The rearrangement joins TRBV28 to TRBJ2-7; 15 bases are a match to TRBD2. Looked up from germline, CDR1 is MDHEN and CDR2 is SYDVKM. Unmatched junction bases numbered 1, after V lost 5 bases and J lost 2 bases. This CDR3 is 15 amino acids long.

The rearrangement links TRBV19 to TRBJ2-1; 11 nucleotides agree with TRBD2. The germline V gene has CDR1 LNHDA and CDR2 SQIVND (reference sequence). The trim removed 7 bases at V and 5 bases at J, leaving 4 bases unmatched. This CDR3 is 14 amino acids long. Here the CDR3 DNA reads TGTGCCAGTAAGCCGGGACTAGCGGACAATGAGCAGTTCTTC. This sequence encodes CASKPGLADNEQFF.

Written as DNA, the CDR3 is TGTGCCAGCAGCTTAGGTAGCGGACCCACAGATACGCAGTATTTT. Amino acids: CASSLGSGPTDTQYF. The genes are TRBV11-2 and TRBJ2-3, with D tentatively TRBD2 (6 bases). V gave up 1 base and J gave up 2 bases, with 10 bases separating them. Germline CDR1 SGHAT, CDR2 FQNNGV. This CDR3 has 15 residues.

V is TRBV11-2 and J is TRBJ1-1; D not certain. CDR1 and CDR2 (germline): SGHAT, FQNNGV. The CDR3 contains 14 residues. The V and J ends lost 1 base and 5 bases respectively, with 11 bases between them. The CDR3 DNA reads TGTGCCAGCAGCTTAGTGCTCTGGGGAACTGAAGCTTTCTTT. Translation gives CASSLVLWGTEAFF.

V usage is TRBV5-4 and J usage is TRBJ1-6; 8 bases fit TRBD1. Germline values: CDR1 SGHNT, CDR2 YYREEE (reference sequence). CDR3 length: 14 residues. Trimming cost V 4 bases and J 5 bases; bases outside gene matches: 2. As DNA, the CDR3 is TGTGCCAGCAGCGAGACAGGGGATAATTCACCCCTCCACTTT. Amino acid sequence: CASSETGDNSPLHF.

The V and J genes are TRBV6-6 and TRBJ2-1; 9 bases line up with TRBD2. Germline assignment: CDR1 MNHNY and CDR2 SVGAGI (reference sequence). The CDR3 totals 15 residues. The V and J ends lost 5 bases and 4 bases, in that order; junction bases with no gene match: 6. CDR3 sequence (DNA): TGTGCCAGCAGTCCCAGCGGGGGGTCGTACAATGAGCAGTTCTTC. Amino acids: CASSPSGGSYNEQFF.

This chain joins TRBV9 and TRBJ2-7, with D tentatively TRBD1 (6 bases). There are 15 residues in the CDR3. Germline assignment: CDR1 SGDLS and CDR2 YYNGEE. Trimming removed 5 bases at V and 4 bases at J, with 19 bases between. DNA of the CDR3: TGTGCCAGCAGTCCTACCCGGGACACTCAATACGAGCAGTACTTC. This translates into CASSPTRDTQYEQYF.

This clone is medium-sized. The rearrangement uses TRBV27 and TRBJ1-2; a weak D match, TRBD1 (6 bases). Trimming left V 0 bases short and J 3 bases short, with 17 bases between. Germline V gives CDR1 MNHEY, CDR2 SMNVEV (reference sequence). This CDR3 is built from 17 residues. This chain's CDR3 is CASSLSPQGEVDYGYTF. CDR3 DNA sequence: TGTGCCAGCAGTTTATCCCCACAGGGAGAGGTAGACTATGGCTACACCTTC.

The chain recombines TRBV7-9 with TRBJ2-5; D possibly matches TRBD1 or TRBD2 (5 bases each). The CDR3 is 13 amino acids. Germline CDR1 is SEHNR and CDR2 is FQNEAQ (reference sequence). Between the trimmed V and J ends, which lost 10 bases and 0 bases, there was a span of 12 bases. In nucleotides, the CDR3 is TGTGCCACGTCGGTGGGGGACCAAGAGACCCAGTACTTC. Translating it yields CATSVGDQETQYF.

This chain uses TRBV6-5 with TRBJ1-1; 8 bases are shared with TRBD1. This CDR3 region has 13 residues. From germline, CDR1 is MNHEY and CDR2 SVGAGI. V was pared by 7 bases and J by 4 bases, with 5 bases of the junction left unmatched. CDR3 DNA sequence: TGTGCCAGCAAACAGGGGGGGGGCACTGAAGCTTTCTTT. Its protein product is CASKQGGGTEAFF.

This clone has a single count. This chain uses TRBV19 with TRBJ2-7; TRBD1 aligns across 10 bases. CDR1 LNHDA and CDR2 SQIVND come from the germline V gene (reference sequence). V lost 5 bases and J lost 3; bases outside the gene matches: 4. This CDR3 is built from 14 residues. CDR3 coding DNA: TGTGCCAGTAGTTTCGGGACAGGGGACTACGAGCAGTACTTC. This codes for CASSFGTGDYEQYF.

The chain employs TRBV4-1 and TRBJ2-1; tentative D call: TRBD2 (6 bases). Trimming stripped 1 base from V and 8 bases from J, with 12 bases between. The CDR3 runs 14 residues. Germline assignment: CDR1 MGHRA and CDR2 YSYEKL. As DNA, the CDR3 is TGCGCCAGCAGCCAAGTTTCAGCGGGCGATGAGCAGTTCTTC. It specifies CASSQVSAGDEQFF.

This clone has more than one count but fewer than ten. The chain uses TRBV27 and TRBJ1-5; 8 bases align to TRBD1. Per germline, CDR1 MNHEY and CDR2 SMNVEV (reference sequence). After removal of 6 bases from V and 6 bases from J, the junction contained 7 bases not matched to a gene. The CDR3 is made up of 14 amino acids. The CDR3 bases are TGTGCCAGCAGCCCTGGACAGGGAGGTCAGCCCCAGCATTTT. Protein: CASSPGQGGQPQHF.

This clone occurred a few times. CDR3 loop: CASAGVGTDTQYF. CDR3 sequence (DNA): TGTGCCAGCGCGGGAGTCGGCACAGATACGCAGTATTTT. This chain uses TRBV6-4 with TRBJ2-3; TRBD2 matches 7 bases. The J segment lost 1 base and the V segment lost 8 bases, leaving 3 bases of the junction unmatched. The germline CDR1 and CDR2 sequences are MRHNA and SNTAGT. The CDR3 length is 13 residues.

DNA for the CDR3: TGTGCCAGCAGCTCGGACTACTACGAGCAGTACTTC. Protein sequence: CASSSDYYEQYF. V gene TRBV7-9 combines with J gene TRBJ2-7; maybe TRBD2 (6 bases). The length of the CDR3 is 12 residues. Germline V gene data show CDR1 as SEHNR and CDR2 as FQNEAQ (reference sequence). V shed 4 bases and J shed 3 bases, with 7 bases lying between them.

This chain connects TRBV19 to TRBJ2-7, with TRBD1 matching over 7 bases. The CDR3 loop spans 14 amino acids. Germline V gene sequence: CDR1 LNHDA, CDR2 SQIVND (reference sequence). With V trimmed by 7 bases and J by 6 bases, 12 bases remained unmatched. CDR3 DNA: TGTGCCAGTAACCTACAGGGGCCACAGGGCGAGCAGTACTTC. Translating it yields CASNLQGPQGEQYF.

The chain carries TRBV27 and TRBJ2-7; D ambiguous. V dropped 5 bases and J dropped 0 bases, with 8 bases sitting between them. This CDR3 region has 13 residues. Germline loops: CDR1 MNHEY, CDR2 SMNVEV (reference sequence). The CDR3 DNA is TGTGCCAGCAGTCATTACGCCTCCTACGAGCAGTACTTC. As protein: CASSHYASYEQYF.

The chain recombines TRBV9 with TRBJ2-7; D is unresolved. Trimming pared 0 bases from V and 3 bases from J, leaving 10 bases between. CDR3 size: 14 residues. Germline CDR1 SGDLS, CDR2 YYNGEE. The CDR3 DNA reads TGTGCCAGCAGCGTAGGCATGGTAGGCTACGAGCAGTACTTC. Translating it yields CASSVGMVGYEQYF.

This clone appeared once. This chain connects TRBV5-6 to TRBJ2-2, with a possible D match to TRBD2 (5 bases). The CDR3 runs to 17 residues. The germline V gene has CDR1 SGHDT and CDR2 YYEEEE. V was clipped by 0 bases and J by 4 bases, with 16 bases between them. The CDR3 here is CASSLVVTWAGTGELFF. In DNA, the CDR3 is TGTGCCAGCAGCTTGGTTGTCACCTGGGCGGGCACCGGGGAGCTGTTTTTT.